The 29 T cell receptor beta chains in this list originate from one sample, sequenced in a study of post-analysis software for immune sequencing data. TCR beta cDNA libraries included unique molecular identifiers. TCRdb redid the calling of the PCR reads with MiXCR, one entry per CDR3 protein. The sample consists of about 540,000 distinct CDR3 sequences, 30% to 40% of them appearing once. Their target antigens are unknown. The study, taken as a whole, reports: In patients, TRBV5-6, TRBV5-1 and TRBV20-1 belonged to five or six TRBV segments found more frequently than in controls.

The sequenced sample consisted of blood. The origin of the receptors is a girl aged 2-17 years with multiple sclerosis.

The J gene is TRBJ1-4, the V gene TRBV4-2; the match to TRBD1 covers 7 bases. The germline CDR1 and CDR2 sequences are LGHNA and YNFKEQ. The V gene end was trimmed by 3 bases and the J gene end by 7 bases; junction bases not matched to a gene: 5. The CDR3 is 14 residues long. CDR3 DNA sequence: TGTGCCAGCAGCCACCCGGGACAGTTTGAAAAACTGTTTTTT. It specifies CASSHPGQFEKLFF.

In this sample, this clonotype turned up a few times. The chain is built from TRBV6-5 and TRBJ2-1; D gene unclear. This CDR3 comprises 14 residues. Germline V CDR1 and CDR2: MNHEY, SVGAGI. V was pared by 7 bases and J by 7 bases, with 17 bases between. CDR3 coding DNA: TGTGCCAGCAAATCCACCTGGGCCTCTAATGAGCAGTTCTTC. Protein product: CASKSTWASNEQFF.

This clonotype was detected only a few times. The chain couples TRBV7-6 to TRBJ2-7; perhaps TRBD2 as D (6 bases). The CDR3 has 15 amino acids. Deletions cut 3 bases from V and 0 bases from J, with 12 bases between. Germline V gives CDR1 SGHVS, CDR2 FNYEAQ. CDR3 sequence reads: CASSFYSEGSYEQYF. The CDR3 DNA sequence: TGTGCCAGCAGCTTCTACTCGGAGGGCTCCTACGAGCAGTACTTC.

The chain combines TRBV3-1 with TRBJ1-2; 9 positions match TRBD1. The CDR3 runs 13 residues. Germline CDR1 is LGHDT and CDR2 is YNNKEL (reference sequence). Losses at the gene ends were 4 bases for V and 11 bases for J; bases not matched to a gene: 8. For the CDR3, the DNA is TGTGCCAGCAGCCTAGCCGGGACAGGGCTTTACACCTTC. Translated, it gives CASSLAGTGLYTF.

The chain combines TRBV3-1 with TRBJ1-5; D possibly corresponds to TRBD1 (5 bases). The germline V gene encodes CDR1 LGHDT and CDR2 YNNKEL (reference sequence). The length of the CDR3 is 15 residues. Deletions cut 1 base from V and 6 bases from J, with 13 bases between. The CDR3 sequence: CASSQGIGEVQPQHF. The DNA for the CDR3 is TGTGCCAGCAGCCAAGGTATAGGGGAGGTTCAGCCCCAGCATTTT. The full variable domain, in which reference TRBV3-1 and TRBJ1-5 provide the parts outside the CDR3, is DTAVSQTPKYLVTQMGNDKSIKCEQNLGHDTMYWYKQDSKKFLKIMFSYNNKELIINETVPNRFSPKSPDKAHLNLHINSLELGDSAVYFCASSQGIGEVQPQHFGDGTRLSIL.

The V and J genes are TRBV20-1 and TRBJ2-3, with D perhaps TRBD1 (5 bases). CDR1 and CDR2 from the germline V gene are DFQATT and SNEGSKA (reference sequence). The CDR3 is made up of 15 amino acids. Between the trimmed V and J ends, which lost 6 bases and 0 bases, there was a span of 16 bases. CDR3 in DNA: TGCAGTGCGCGAAACCGACAGACTAGCACAGATACGCAGTATTTT. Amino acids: CSARNRQTSTDTQYF.

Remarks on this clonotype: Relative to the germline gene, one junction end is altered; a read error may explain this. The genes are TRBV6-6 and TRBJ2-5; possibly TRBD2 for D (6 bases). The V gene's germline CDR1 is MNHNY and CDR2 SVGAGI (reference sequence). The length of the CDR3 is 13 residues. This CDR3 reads CASALMGEETRYF. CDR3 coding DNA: TGTGCCAGCGCCCTGATGGGGGAGGAGACCCGGTACTTC.

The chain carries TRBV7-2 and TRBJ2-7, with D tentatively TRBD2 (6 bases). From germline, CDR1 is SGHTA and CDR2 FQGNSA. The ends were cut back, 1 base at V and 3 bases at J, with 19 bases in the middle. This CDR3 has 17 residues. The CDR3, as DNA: TGTGCCAGCAGCTTAGGTGGTGGGGGGTGGTTAGACTACGAGCAGTACTTC. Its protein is CASSLGGGGWLDYEQYF.

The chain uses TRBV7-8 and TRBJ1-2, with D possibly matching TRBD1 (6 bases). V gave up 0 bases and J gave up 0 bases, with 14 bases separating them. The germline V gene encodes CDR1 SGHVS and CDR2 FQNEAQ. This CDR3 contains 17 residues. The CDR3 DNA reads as TGTGCCAGCAGCTTAGCGGTATCAGGGGTAACTAACTATGGCTACACCTTC. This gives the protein CASSLAVSGVTNYGYTF.

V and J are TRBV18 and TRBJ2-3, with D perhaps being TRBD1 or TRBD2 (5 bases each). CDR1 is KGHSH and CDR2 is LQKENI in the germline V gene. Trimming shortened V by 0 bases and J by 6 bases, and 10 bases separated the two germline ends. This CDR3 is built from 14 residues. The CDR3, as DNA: TGTGCCAGCTCACCACCACAGGACTCGGATACGCAGTATTTT. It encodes CASSPPQDSDTQYF.

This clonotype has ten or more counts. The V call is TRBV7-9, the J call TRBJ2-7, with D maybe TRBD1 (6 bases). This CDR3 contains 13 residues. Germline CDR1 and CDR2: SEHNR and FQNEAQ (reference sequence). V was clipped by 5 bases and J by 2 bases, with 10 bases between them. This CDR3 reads CASSPDRTYEQYF. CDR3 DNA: TGTGCCAGCAGCCCTGACAGGACCTACGAGCAGTACTTC.

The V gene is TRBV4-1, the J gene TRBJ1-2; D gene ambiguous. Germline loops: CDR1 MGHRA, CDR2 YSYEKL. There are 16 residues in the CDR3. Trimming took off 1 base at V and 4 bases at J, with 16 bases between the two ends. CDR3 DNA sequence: TGCGCCAGCAGCCAAGGGAGGGCCCGGCTCGGCTATGGCTACACCTTC. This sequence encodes CASSQGRARLGYGYTF.

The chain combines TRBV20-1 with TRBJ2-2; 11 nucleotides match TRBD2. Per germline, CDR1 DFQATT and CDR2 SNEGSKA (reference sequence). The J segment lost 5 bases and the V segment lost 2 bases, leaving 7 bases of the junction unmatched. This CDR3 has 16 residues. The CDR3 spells CSARSLAGGYTGELFF. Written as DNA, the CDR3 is TGCAGTGCTAGATCCCTAGCGGGGGGTTATACCGGGGAGCTGTTTTTT.

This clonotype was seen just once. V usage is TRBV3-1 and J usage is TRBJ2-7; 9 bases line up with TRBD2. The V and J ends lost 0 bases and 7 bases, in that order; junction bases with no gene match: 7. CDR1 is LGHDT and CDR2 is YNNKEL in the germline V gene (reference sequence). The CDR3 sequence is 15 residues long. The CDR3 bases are TGTGCCAGCAGCCAAGATTTAGCGGGGGCTAGGGAGCAGTACTTC. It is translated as CASSQDLAGAREQYF.

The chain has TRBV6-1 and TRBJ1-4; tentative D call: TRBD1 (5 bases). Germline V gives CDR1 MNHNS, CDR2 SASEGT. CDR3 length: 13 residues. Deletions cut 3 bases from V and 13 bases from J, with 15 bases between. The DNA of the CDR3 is TGTGCCAGCAGTGACGGACATAACGGTCGACTGTTTTTT. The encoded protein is CASSDGHNGRLFF.

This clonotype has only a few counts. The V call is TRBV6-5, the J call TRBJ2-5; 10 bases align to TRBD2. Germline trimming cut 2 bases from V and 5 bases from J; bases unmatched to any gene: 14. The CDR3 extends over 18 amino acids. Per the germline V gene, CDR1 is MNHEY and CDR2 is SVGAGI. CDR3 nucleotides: TGTGCCAGCAGTTACAGTGAAAGTGTGGGACTAGCGTATGAGACCCAGTACTTC. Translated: CASSYSESVGLAYETQYF.

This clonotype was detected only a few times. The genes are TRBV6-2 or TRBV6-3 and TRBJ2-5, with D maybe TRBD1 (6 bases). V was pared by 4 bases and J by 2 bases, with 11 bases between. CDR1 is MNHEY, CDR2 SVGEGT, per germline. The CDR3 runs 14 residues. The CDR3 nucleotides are TGTGCCAGCAGTTCATACCAGGGGCAAGAGACCCAGTACTTC. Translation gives CASSSYQGQETQYF.

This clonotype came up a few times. The DNA for the CDR3 is TGTGCCAGCAGCCCTGGACTAGCTGCCAAAAACATTCAGTACTTC. Protein sequence: CASSPGLAAKNIQYF. The rearrangement joins TRBV11-2 to TRBJ2-4, with 8 bases fitting TRBD2. This CDR3 region has 15 residues. The V and J ends lost 5 bases and 1 base, in that order; junction bases with no gene match: 4. Germline V gene lookup returns CDR1 SGHAT and CDR2 FQNNGV.

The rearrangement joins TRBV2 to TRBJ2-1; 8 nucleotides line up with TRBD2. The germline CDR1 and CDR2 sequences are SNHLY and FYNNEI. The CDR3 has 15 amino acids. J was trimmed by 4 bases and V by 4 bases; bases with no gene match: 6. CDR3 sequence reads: CASSGGLGWYNEQFF. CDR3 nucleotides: TGTGCCAGCAGTGGGGGACTAGGGTGGTACAATGAGCAGTTCTTC.

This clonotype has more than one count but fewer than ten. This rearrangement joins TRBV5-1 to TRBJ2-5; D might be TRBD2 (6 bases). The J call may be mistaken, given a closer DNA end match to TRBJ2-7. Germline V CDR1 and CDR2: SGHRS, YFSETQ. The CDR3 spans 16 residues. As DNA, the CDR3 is TGCGCCAGCAGCTTGGGTGGGGAGGCCAGACTCTACGAGCAGTACTTC. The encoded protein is CASSLGGEARLYEQYF.

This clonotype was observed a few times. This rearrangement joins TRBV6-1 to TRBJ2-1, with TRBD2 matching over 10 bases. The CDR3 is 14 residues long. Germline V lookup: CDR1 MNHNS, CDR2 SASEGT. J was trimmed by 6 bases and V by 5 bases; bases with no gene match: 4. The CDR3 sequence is CASSFSGGSNEQFF. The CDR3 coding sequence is TGTGCCAGCAGTTTTAGCGGGGGGTCCAATGAGCAGTTCTTC.

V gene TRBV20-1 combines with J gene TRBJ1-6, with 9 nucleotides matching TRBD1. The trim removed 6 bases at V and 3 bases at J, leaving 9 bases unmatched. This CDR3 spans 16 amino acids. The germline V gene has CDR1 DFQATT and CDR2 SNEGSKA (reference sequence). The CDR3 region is CSANVGQGFYNSPLHF. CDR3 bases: TGCAGTGCGAACGTGGGACAGGGCTTCTATAATTCACCCCTCCACTTT.

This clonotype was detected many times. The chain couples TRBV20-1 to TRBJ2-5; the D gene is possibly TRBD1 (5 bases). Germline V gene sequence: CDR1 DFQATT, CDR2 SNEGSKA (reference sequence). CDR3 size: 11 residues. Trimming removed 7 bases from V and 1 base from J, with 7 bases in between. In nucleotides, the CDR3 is TGCAGTGTTGGGGCCCAAGAGACCCAGTACTTC. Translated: CSVGAQETQYF.

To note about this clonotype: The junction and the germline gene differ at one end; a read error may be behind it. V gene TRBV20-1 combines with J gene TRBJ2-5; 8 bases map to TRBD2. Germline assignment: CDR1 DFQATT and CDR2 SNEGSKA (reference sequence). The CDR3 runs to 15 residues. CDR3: CSTRDPAGEGETQYF. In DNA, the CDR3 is TGCAGTACTAGAGATCCAGCGGGGGAGGGAGAGACCCAGTACTTC.

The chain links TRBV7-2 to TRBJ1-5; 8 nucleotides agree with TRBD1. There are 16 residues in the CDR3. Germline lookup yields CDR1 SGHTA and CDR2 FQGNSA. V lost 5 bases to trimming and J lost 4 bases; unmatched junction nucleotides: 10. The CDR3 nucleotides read TGTGCCAGCAGCGGTCAGACAGGGGTCGTGAATCAGCCCCAGCATTTT. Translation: CASSGQTGVVNQPQHF.

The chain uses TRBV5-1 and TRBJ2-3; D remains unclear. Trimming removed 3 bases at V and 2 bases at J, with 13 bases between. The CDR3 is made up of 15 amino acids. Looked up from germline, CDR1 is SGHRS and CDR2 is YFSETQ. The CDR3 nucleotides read TGCGCCAGCAGCTCTGCGGCAACCCTCACAGATACGCAGTATTTT. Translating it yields CASSSAATLTDTQYF.

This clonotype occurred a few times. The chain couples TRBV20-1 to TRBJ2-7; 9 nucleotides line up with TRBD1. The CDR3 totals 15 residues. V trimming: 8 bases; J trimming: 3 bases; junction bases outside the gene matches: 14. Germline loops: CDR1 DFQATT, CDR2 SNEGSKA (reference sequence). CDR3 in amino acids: CSSLPPGQGFYEQYF. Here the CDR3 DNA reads TGCAGTAGTCTTCCCCCGGGACAGGGTTTCTACGAGCAGTACTTC.

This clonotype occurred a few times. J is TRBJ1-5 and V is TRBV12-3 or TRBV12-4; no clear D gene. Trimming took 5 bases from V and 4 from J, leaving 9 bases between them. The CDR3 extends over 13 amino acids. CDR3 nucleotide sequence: TGTGCCAGCAGTCCCCGCAGTAATCAGCCCCAGCATTTT. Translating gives CASSPRSNQPQHF.

The CDR3 sequence: CASSLEGGRGTEAFF. The CDR3 region has the DNA TGTGCCAGCAGCTTAGAAGGGGGCAGGGGCACTGAAGCTTTCTTT. This chain connects TRBV11-1 to TRBJ1-1, with 7 nucleotides matching TRBD1. Germline loops: CDR1 SGHAT, CDR2 FQDESV (reference sequence). V shed 1 base, J shed 4 bases, and the junction held 6 bases outside the gene matches. This CDR3 comprises 15 residues.